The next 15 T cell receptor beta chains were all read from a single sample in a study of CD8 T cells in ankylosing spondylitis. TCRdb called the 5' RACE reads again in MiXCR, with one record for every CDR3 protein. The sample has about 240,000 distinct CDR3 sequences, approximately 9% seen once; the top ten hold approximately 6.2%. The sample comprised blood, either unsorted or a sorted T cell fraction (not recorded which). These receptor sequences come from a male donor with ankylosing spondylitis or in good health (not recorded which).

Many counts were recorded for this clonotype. CDR3 sequence reads: CSAHRRGAGNANIQYF. In DNA form, the CDR3 reads TGCAGTGCCCACCGGAGGGGAGCGGGGAATGCAAACATTCAGTACTTC. J is TRBJ2-4 and V is TRBV20-1; 7 bases are shared with TRBD2. Trimming removed 6 bases from V and 6 bases from J; junction bases left unmatched: 17. Germline V gives CDR1 DFQATT, CDR2 SNEGSKA (reference sequence). The CDR3 extends over 16 amino acids.

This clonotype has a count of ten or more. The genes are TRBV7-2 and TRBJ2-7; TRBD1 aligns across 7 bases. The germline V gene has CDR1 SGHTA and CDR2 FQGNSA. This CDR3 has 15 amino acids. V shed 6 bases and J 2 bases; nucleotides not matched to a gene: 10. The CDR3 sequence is CASRYTGVGAYEQYF. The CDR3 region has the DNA TGTGCCAGCAGGTATACAGGGGTCGGCGCCTACGAGCAGTACTTC.

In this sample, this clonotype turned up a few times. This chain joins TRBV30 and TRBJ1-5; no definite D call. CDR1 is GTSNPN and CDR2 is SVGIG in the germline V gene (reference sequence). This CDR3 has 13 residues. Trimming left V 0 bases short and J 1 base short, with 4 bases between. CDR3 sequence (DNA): TGTGCCTGGAGTGTATCCAGCAATCAGCCCCAGCATTTT. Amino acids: CAWSVSSNQPQHF.

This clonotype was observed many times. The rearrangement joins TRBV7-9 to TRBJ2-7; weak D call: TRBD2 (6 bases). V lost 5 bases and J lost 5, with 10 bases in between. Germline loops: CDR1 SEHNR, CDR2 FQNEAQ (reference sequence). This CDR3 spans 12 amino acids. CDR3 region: CASSRRENEQYF. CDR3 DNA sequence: TGTGCCAGCAGCCGCCGGGAGAACGAGCAGTACTTC.

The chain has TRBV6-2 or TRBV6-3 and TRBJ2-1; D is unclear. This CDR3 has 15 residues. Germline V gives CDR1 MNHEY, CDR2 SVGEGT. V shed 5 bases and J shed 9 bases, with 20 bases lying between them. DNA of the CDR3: TGTGCCAGCAGTCCCGGTAGCACGAATAACAGTGAGCAGTTCTTC. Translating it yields CASSPGSTNNSEQFF.

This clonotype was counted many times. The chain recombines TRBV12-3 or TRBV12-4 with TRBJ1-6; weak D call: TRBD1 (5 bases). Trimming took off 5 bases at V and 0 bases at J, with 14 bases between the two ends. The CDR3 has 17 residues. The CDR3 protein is CASSRDLPSSYNSPLHF. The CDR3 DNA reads TGTGCCAGCAGTCGGGACCTACCCAGCTCCTATAATTCACCCCTCCACTTT.

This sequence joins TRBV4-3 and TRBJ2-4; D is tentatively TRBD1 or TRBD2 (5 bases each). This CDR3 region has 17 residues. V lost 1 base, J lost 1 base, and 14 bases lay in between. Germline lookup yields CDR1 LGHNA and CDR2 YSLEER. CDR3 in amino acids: CASSQVLGREAKNIQYF. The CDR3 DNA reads TGCGCCAGCAGCCAAGTCCTCGGCAGGGAGGCCAAAAACATTCAGTACTTC.

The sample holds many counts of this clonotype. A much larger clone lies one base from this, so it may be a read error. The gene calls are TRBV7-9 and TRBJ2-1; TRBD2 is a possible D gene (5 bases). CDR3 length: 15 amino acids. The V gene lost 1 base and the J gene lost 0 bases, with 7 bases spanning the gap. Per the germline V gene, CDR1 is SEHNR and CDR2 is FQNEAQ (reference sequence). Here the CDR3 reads CASSLEGSSYNEQFF. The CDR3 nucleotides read TGTGCCAGCAGCTTAGAAGGGAGCTCCTACAATGAGCAGTTCTTC.

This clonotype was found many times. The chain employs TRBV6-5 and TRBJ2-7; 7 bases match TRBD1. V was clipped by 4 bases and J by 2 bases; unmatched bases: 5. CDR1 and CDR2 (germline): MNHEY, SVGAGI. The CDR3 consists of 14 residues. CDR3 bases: TGTGCCAGCAGTTCACCAGACAGGGCCTACGAGCAGTACTTC. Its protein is CASSSPDRAYEQYF.

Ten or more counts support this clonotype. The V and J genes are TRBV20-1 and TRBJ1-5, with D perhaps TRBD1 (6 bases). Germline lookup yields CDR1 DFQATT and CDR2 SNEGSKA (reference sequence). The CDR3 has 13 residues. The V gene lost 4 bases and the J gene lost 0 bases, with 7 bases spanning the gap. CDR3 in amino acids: CSATGVSNQPQHF. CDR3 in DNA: TGCAGTGCTACAGGGGTTAGCAATCAGCCCCAGCATTTT.

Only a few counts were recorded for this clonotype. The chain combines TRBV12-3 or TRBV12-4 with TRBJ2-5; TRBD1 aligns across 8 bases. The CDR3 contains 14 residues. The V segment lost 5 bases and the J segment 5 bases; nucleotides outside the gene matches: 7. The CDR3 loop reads CASSQQGAWETQYF. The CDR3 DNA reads TGTGCCAGCAGTCAGCAGGGGGCATGGGAGACCCAGTACTTC.

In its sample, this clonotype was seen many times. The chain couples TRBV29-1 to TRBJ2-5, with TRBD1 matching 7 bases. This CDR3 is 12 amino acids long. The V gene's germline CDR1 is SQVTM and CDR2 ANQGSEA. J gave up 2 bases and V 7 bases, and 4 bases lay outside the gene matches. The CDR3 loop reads CSAGQTQETQYF. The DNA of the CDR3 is TGCAGCGCGGGACAGACACAAGAGACCCAGTACTTC.

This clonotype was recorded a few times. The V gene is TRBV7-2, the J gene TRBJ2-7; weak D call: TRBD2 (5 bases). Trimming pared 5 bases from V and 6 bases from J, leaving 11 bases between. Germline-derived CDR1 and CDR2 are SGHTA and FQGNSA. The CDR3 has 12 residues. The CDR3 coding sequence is TGTGCCAGCAGCCCGCACCGGGGCGAGCAGTACTTC. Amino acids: CASSPHRGEQYF.

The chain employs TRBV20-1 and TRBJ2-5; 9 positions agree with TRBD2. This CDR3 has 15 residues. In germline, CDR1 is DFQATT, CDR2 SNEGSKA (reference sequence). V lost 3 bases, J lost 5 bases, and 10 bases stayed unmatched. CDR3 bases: TGCAGTGCTAGCAGGTGGCTAGCGGGAACCGAGACCCAGTACTTC. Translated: CSASRWLAGTETQYF.

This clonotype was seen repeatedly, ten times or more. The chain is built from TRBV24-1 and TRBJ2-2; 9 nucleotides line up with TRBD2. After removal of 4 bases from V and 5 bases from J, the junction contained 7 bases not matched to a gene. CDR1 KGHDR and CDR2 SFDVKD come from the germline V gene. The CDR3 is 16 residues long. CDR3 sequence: CATSDLSGSPTGELFF. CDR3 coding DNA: TGTGCCACCAGTGACCTTAGCGGGAGCCCAACCGGGGAGCTGTTTTTT.